These T cell receptor beta chains were read from a single sample in a study of T cell responses to AZD1222 COVID-19 vaccine. Profiling relied on immunoSEQ multiplex PCR, and the TCRdb table lists in-frame clones only, not all of them. The sample has 75,000 to 100,000 clones; about 88% are singletons. The material was peripheral blood, obtained on day 0 of AZD1222 vaccination. The receptors were sampled from an adult in good health. CDR3s include the opening cysteine and the closing phenylalanine or tryptophan. Fields, in order: clone size, D gene, J gene, V gene, CDR3 DNA, CDR3 protein. D genes are given only for firm matches. Some rows have no size entry. The others give once, few or many, or a class for an expanded clone.

few - TRBJ2-7 TRBV11-2 TGTGCCAGCAGCTCCCAGTACGAGCAGTACTTC CASSSQYEQYF
- TRBD1 TRBJ1-4 TRBV19 TGTGCCAGTAGGGGGACAGGGGATGAAAAACTGTTTTTT CASRGTGDEKLFF
- TRBD1 TRBJ1-1 TRBV25-1 TGTGCCAGCAGTGAAACAGGGGGCCCCGCTGAAGCTTTCTTT CASSETGGPAEAFF
- - TRBJ2-7 TRBV7-2 TGTGCCAGCAGCTTAGATCGCGGTTTTTACGAGCAGTACTTC CASSLDRGFYEQYF
- TRBD2 TRBJ2-1 TRBV27 TGTGCCAGCAGTTTAAGAGCGGGGGGGCCGATCCATGAGCAGTTCTTC CASSLRAGGPIHEQFF
- - TRBJ2-2 TRBV7-3 TGTGCCAGCAGCTTAATACAGCTCACCGGGGAGCTGTTTTTT CASSLIQLTGELFF
- TRBD1 TRBJ1-5 TRBV3-1/TRBV3-2 TGTGCCAGCAGTTTCAGGGGGGATCAGCCCCAGCATTTT CASSFRGDQPQHF
- - TRBJ1-1 TRBV7-3 TGTGCCAGCAGCTTAACGTCTGGTGGGGTCGGGGAAGCTTTCTTT CASSLTSGGVGEAFF
- - TRBJ1-1 TRBV12-3/TRBV12-4 TGTGCCAGCAGTCGTTGGGGGGACACTGAAGCTTTCTTT CASSRWGDTEAFF
few - TRBJ1-1 TRBV28 TGTGCCAGCAGTTCCCACACTGAAGCTTTCTTT CASSSHTEAFF
- - TRBJ2-1 TRBV19 TGTGCCAGTGAGTCCCACTCCTACAATGAGCAGTTCTTC CASESHSYNEQFF
- TRBD1 TRBJ1-5 TRBV24-1 TGTGCCACCAGCCCCCGACGGGACAGCCCTTATAGCAATCAGCCCCAGCATTTT CATSPRRDSPYSNQPQHF
- - TRBJ1-1 TRBV6-6 TGTGCCAGCAGTTCCTATAACACTGAAGCTTTCTTT CASSSYNTEAFF
- TRBD2 TRBJ2-3 TRBV4-1 TGCGCCAGCAGCCAAGATCACCTAGCGGTCTTCACAGATACGCAGTATTTT CASSQDHLAVFTDTQYF
- - TRBJ1-4 TRBV2 TGTGCCAGCAGCCAAGGGGGGGTGGATGAAAAACTGTTTTTT CASSQGGVDEKLFF
- - TRBJ2-7 TRBV6-4 TGTGCCAGCCATGCCGAAGGCGAGCAGTACTTC CASHAEGEQYF
- TRBD2 TRBJ2-4 TRBV28 TGTGCCAGCAGTCTGCTAGCGGGTAATCCTCTAGCCAAAAACATTCAGTACTTC CASSLLAGNPLAKNIQYF
- - TRBJ1-5 TRBV30 TGTGCCTGCGGAGGGACACAGACCTATAGCAATCAGCCCCAGCATTTT CACGGTQTYSNQPQHF
- - TRBJ2-2 TRBV5-6 TGTGCCAGCAGCTTGATGGGACAAATGGTCACCGGGGAGCTGTTTTTT CASSLMGQMVTGELFF
many - TRBJ1-4 TRBV5-3 TGTGCCAGAAGCTCTAGGTGCGGGACACCAGCAACTAATGAAAAACTGTTTTTT CARSSRCGTPATNEKLFF
- - TRBJ2-7 TRBV30 TGTGCCTGGAGCCAGCGCTACGAGCAGTACTTC CAWSQRYEQYF
- TRBD2 TRBJ2-2 TRBV12-5 TGTGCTAGTGGTTTGATCACCGGGACTAGCACGAACACCGGGGAGCTGTTTTTT CASGLITGTSTNTGELFF
- - TRBJ1-4 TRBV18 TGTGCCAGCTCACCTGCCTTGGGGACTAATGAAAAACTGTTTTTT CASSPALGTNEKLFF
- - TRBJ2-7 TRBV12-3/TRBV12-4 TGTGCCAGCAGACTAACGGGCGGGAACGAGCAGTACTTC CASRLTGGNEQYF
- - TRBJ2-7 TRBV19 TGTGCCAGTAGTCGCCCCGGAGACAGCTCCTACGAGCAGTACTTC CASSRPGDSSYEQYF
- - TRBJ1-2 TRBV20-1 TGCAGTGCTACAGGGGACTATGGCTACACCTTC CSATGDYGYTF
once - TRBJ1-5 TRBV5-6 TGTGCCAGCAGCTTGGGCACCTATAGCAATCAGCCCCAGCATTTT CASSLGTYSNQPQHF
- TRBD1 TRBJ2-7 TRBV28 TGTGCCAGCAGTCCAGACAGGGAACGGCACGAGCAGTACTTC CASSPDRERHEQYF
- - TRBJ1-4 TRBV10-3 TGTGCCATCAGTGAGGGCCGATACAATGAAAAACTGTTTTTT CAISEGRYNEKLFF
- TRBD2 TRBJ2-7 TRBV6-2/TRBV6-3 TGTGCCAGCAGCTCCCCCAAAGCGGGGGCCTACGAGCAGTACTTC CASSSPKAGAYEQYF
- - TRBJ1-2 TRBV29-1 TGCAGCGTTGGACGTTCGGGGCTGAGTGGCTACACCTTC CSVGRSGLSGYTF
once - TRBJ1-1 TRBV6-5 TGTGCCAGCAGTTACGGGGATGGGGACACTGAAGCTTTCTTT CASSYGDGDTEAFF
- - TRBJ1-1 TRBV7-9 TGTGCCAGCAGCCCTCAAGGAGCGAACACTGAAGCTTTCTTT CASSPQGANTEAFF
- - TRBJ2-3 TRBV11-3 TGTGCCAGCAGCTTAGGTGGGGGCTCCACAGATACGCAGTATTTT CASSLGGGSTDTQYF
- - TRBJ1-3 TRBV12-3/TRBV12-4 TGTGCCAGCAGTGTTGGCTCGGGAAACACCATATATTTT CASSVGSGNTIYF
- - TRBJ1-5 TRBV7-3 TGTGCCAGCAGCTTAATGGTTAACAGGGAGGGAGTAAATCAGCCCCAGCATTTT CASSLMVNREGVNQPQHF
- - TRBJ2-5 TRBV28 TGTGCCAGCAGTTTAGGACAGAAAGAGACCCAGTACTTC CASSLGQKETQYF
- TRBD1 TRBJ2-1 TRBV6-6 TGTGCCAGCAGTCAGGACAGGGTTGAGCAGTTCTTC CASSQDRVEQFF
few - TRBJ1-1 TRBV23-1 TGCGCCAGCAGTCAATCGAGGGGTATGACAGGTAGCGCTGAAGCTTTCTTT CASSQSRGMTGSAEAFF
- TRBD1 TRBJ1-2 TRBV6-4 TGTGCCAGCAGTCAGGACAGGGGGGAGCTGCTCCGTGGCTACACCTTC CASSQDRGELLRGYTF
- TRBD1 TRBJ1-6 TRBV18 TGTGCCAGCTCACCAGGGACAGGGGAGCTATCACCCCTCCACTTT CASSPGTGELSPLHF
- - TRBJ1-2 TRBV19 TGTGCCAGTAGTATCGGGGACCGTAAGAGGGATAACTATGGCTACACCTTC CASSIGDRKRDNYGYTF
- TRBD1 TRBJ1-2 TRBV5-6 TGTGCCAGCAGCCCCACCGGACAGGGAACACTGGGCTACACCTTC CASSPTGQGTLGYTF
- - TRBJ1-6 TRBV7-2 TGTGCCAGCAGCTTACTACCGGGGGATTCACCCCTCCACTTT CASSLLPGDSPLHF
- TRBD1 TRBJ2-1 TRBV13 TGTGCCAGCAGCTTCGGACAGGGTACCGTCAATGAGCAGTTCTTC CASSFGQGTVNEQFF
- - TRBJ1-1 TRBV6-5 TGTGCCAGCAGTTACGGTTGGGGGGACACTGAAGCTTTCTTT CASSYGWGDTEAFF
- TRBD1 TRBJ1-2 TRBV4-1 TGCGCCAGCAGCCAAGATCCCCAGGGGGCCGATGGCTACACCTTC CASSQDPQGADGYTF
- - TRBJ1-2 TRBV7-9 TGTGCCAGCAGGCCAGGAGGGGACGGCTATCAGGGCTACACCTTC CASRPGGDGYQGYTF
- TRBD2 TRBJ2-1 TRBV19 TGTGCCAGTAGTAGTCCCCTCGGACTAGCGGGCTCCTACAATGAGCAGTTCTTC CASSSPLGLAGSYNEQFF